This T cell receptor (beta chain) comes out of a study of human T cells and chemical hapten exposure. Study-level information: Minor volume differences among pooled libraries chiefly drove per-sample TCR yield variation.

The time point here: pre-sensitization, week 0. The sample's treatment: therapeutic diphenylcyclopropenone sensitization with weekly scalp DPC. About this clonotype: What it binds is not known.

Using its own MiXCR run on the RACE reads, TCRdb lists one record per CDR3 protein. The top ten clones hold around 8.8% of a sample with approximately 370,000 distinct CDR3 sequences, around 5.5% of them seen once. Findings and caveats of the study: Alopecia was present in the donors, so their immune response may differ from healthy people's.

The germline gives CDR1 MNHEY, CDR2 SMNVEV (reference sequence). This CDR3 contains 15 residues. V gave up 4 bases and J gave up 7 bases, with 19 bases separating them. The chain uses TRBV27 and TRBJ1-1; D call uncertain. Sample: whole blood, taken in connection with sensitization to the hapten diphenylcyclopropenone (DPC). The sequence was obtained from a woman between 18 and 29 years old with alopecia areata. Some clones in this sample may be carry-over from other donors' samples. The CDR3 sequence is CASSSPYSLRNEAFF. The CDR3 nucleotides read TGTGCCAGCAGTTCGCCTTACAGCCTCAGAAATGAAGCTTTCTTT.